This passage covers 7 T cell receptor beta chains from one sample sequenced in a study of blood T cell repertoires in COVID-19 (dated by TCRdb to 2018 to 2020). Preparation of the library involved the immunoSEQ multiplex PCR assay. TCRdb re-hosts the immuneACCESS table, in-frame sequences only. Its copies lack some clones; in the studies checked, an unresolved V gene accounts for under half of them, and the cause for the rest is not known. Within this sample are 150,000 to 200,000 clones, with 83% of them counted one time only. Clones ranked in the top ten supply roughly 1.9% of the sample. The sample was peripheral blood. Source of these receptors: a woman over 75 with acute or convalescent COVID-19.

J is TRBJ2-5 and V is TRBV7-9; tentative D call: TRBD1 (6 bases). The V end lost 7 bases, the J end lost 1 base, and 10 bases lay between the germline ends. Germline assignment: CDR1 SEHNR and CDR2 FQNEAQ (reference sequence). CDR3 size: 13 residues. The CDR3 sequence is CASTRQVQETQYF. In nucleotides, the CDR3 is TGTGCCAGCACGAGACAGGTCCAAGAGACCCAGTACTTC. The full variable domain, its missing parts supplied by reference TRBV7-9 and TRBJ2-5, is DTGVSQNPRHKITKRGQNVTFRCDPISEHNRLYWYRQTLGQGPEFLTYFQNEAQLEKSRLLSDRFSAERPKGSFSTLEIQRTEQGDSAMYLCASTRQVQETQYFGPGTRLLVL.

The V and J genes are TRBV12-3 or TRBV12-4 and TRBJ1-2; maybe TRBD1 (6 bases). The CDR3 extends over 13 amino acids. V dropped 6 bases and J dropped 7 bases, with 15 bases sitting between them. CDR3 protein: CASSFYRAGGYTF. The CDR3 coding sequence is TGTGCCAGCAGCTTTTACAGGGCCGGTGGCTACACCTTC.

This chain uses TRBV28 with TRBJ1-2; TRBD1 aligns across 10 bases. The germline gives CDR1 MDHEN, CDR2 SYDVKM. Germline trimming cut 4 bases from V and 5 bases from J; bases unmatched to any gene: 16. The CDR3 runs 18 residues. CDR3: CASSSPGTGASQGYGYTF. The DNA for the CDR3 is TGTGCCAGCAGTTCCCCCGGGACAGGGGCCTCACAAGGGTATGGCTACACCTTC.

This clone was detected once. The chain recombines TRBV5-8 with TRBJ1-1; D is possibly TRBD1 (6 bases). Germline assignment: CDR1 SGHTS and CDR2 YDEGEE. V was trimmed by 0 bases and J by 6 bases, leaving 9 bases between them. The CDR3 covers 13 residues. The CDR3: CASSLAGVPEAFF. The CDR3 nucleotides read TGTGCCAGCAGCTTGGCAGGGGTCCCTGAAGCTTTCTTT.

In this sample, this clone turned up once. The rearrangement joins TRBV11-1 to TRBJ1-2, with D possibly TRBD1 on 6 matching bases. The CDR3 contains 14 residues. The germline CDR1 and CDR2 sequences are SGHAT and FQDESV (reference sequence). V was trimmed by 3 bases and J by 3 bases, leaving 11 bases between them. Written as DNA, the CDR3 is TGTGCCAGCAGCTTGAGCAGGGGAGACTATGGCTACACCTTC. Protein product: CASSLSRGDYGYTF.

This clone has more than one count but fewer than ten. The rearrangement joins TRBV2 to TRBJ1-1; TRBD1 is a possible D gene (5 bases). The ends were cut back, 3 bases at V and 8 bases at J, with 10 bases in the middle. The CDR3 is made up of 12 amino acids. Germline CDR1 reads SNHLY; CDR2 reads FYNNEI. This CDR3 is CASSDDSREAFF. The CDR3 DNA reads as TGTGCCAGCAGTGATGACAGTAGAGAAGCTTTCTTT.

V is TRBV18 and J is TRBJ1-3; D is unclear. The length of the CDR3 is 16 residues. Germline V CDR1 and CDR2: KGHSH, LQKENI. V lost 0 bases and J 0 bases, leaving 9 bases between the germline ends. CDR3 in DNA: TGTGCCAGCTCACCACCGAACTTTAGCTCTGGAAACACCATATATTTT. Its protein is CASSPPNFSSGNTIYF.